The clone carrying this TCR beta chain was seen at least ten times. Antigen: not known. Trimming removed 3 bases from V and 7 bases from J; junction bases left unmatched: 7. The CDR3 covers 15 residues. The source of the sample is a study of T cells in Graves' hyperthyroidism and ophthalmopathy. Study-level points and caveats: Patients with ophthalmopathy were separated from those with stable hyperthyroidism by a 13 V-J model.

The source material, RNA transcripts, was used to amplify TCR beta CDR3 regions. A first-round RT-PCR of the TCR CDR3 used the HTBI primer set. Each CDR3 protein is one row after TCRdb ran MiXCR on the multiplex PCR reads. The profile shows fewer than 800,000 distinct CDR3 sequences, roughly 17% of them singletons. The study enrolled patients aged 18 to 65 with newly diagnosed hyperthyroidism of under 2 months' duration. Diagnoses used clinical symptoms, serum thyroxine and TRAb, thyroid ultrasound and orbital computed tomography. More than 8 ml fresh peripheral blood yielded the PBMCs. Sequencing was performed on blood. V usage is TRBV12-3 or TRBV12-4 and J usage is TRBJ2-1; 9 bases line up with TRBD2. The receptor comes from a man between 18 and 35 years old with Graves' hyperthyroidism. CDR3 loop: CASSFLAGGRNEQFF. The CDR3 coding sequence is TGTGCCAGCAGTTTTCTGGCGGGAGGGCGGAATGAGCAGTTCTTC.